This TCR beta chain stems from a study of OX40 agonist ivuxolimab in advanced cancers. In the study overall: Those enrolled were roughly 80% male, with a mean age of about 66 years and ages from roughly 20 to 90. Therapy given before enrollment (anti-PD-1, anti-PD-L1 or anti-CTLA-4) was allowed, and around 40% had some. The study reported partial responses in three patients: one hepatocellular carcinoma, two cutaneous melanoma. Study outcomes and limitations: Expanded clones were, on average, more numerous among CD8+ T cells than CD4+.

Concerning this clone: The antigen is undetermined.

The germline CDR1 and CDR2 sequences are LNHNV and YYDKDF (reference sequence). The CDR3 consists of 15 residues. The V end lost 0 bases, the J end lost 3 bases, and 11 bases lay between the germline ends. Libraries were prepared by immunoSEQ multiplex PCR; TCRdb keeps only in-frame clonotypes and omits some of them. The sample contains tens of thousands of clones, just under 95% of which appear only once. This sample comprised CD4+ or CD8+ T cells sorted from blood, obtained in a trial of the OX40 agonist ivuxolimab. The sequence was obtained from an adult with an advanced solid tumor such as melanoma, head and neck, liver or kidney cancer. This chain uses TRBV15 with TRBJ1-2; D is possibly TRBD1 (5 bases). Here the CDR3 reads CATSRDLSRDYGYTF. The CDR3 DNA sequence: TGTGCCACCAGCAGAGATCTCTCCAGGGACTATGGCTACACCTTC.